Shown below are 32 T cell receptor beta chains from a single sample sequenced in a study of cytomegalovirus exposure and HLA in healthy donors. Sequenced by immunoSEQ multiplex PCR; TCRdb stores in-frame clones only, minus some. There are about 160,000 clones in the sample; 90% to 97% occur only once, and about 0.89% lies in the top ten. The material sequenced was PBMCs. The receptors shown here come from a woman under 30 in good health and CMV-seronegative.

Written as DNA, the CDR3 is TGTGCCAGCAGCAGCCGGGACAGGGATGCAGATACGCAGTATTTT. Translated, it gives CASSSRDRDADTQYF. The V and J genes are TRBV9 and TRBJ2-3; TRBD1 matches at 9 bases. V gave up 4 bases and J gave up 4 bases; unmatched junction bases: 7. Germline V CDR1 and CDR2: SGDLS, YYNGEE. This CDR3 comprises 15 residues.

The chain employs TRBV19 and TRBJ2-1; 10 nucleotides line up with TRBD1. From germline, CDR1 is LNHDA and CDR2 SQIVND (reference sequence). J lost 2 bases, V lost 6 bases, and 7 bases had no gene match. This CDR3 is built from 16 residues. As DNA, the CDR3 is TGTGCCAGTAGCCTGGAGGGACAGGGGCCCTACAATGAGCAGTTCTTC. Amino acid sequence: CASSLEGQGPYNEQFF.

This chain joins TRBV7-2 and TRBJ2-3; D gene ambiguous. This CDR3 comprises 17 residues. Between the trimmed V and J ends, which lost 2 bases and 2 bases, there was a span of 17 bases. The germline V gene has CDR1 SGHTA and CDR2 FQGNSA. The CDR3 protein is CASSLNFLSGLTDTQYF. CDR3 coding DNA: TGTGCCAGCAGCTTAAACTTTCTATCCGGTCTCACAGATACGCAGTATTTT.

CDR3: CSVEHPGQNYGYTF. CDR3 nucleotide sequence: TGCAGCGTAGAGCACCCGGGACAGAACTATGGCTACACCTTC. The rearrangement joins TRBV29-1 to TRBJ1-2, with 7 bases lining up with TRBD1. V trimming: 6 bases; J trimming: 2 bases; junction bases outside the gene matches: 9. Germline lookup yields CDR1 SQVTM and CDR2 ANQGSEA. The CDR3 runs to 14 residues.

The V and J genes are TRBV5-1 and TRBJ2-1; TRBD2 aligns across 7 bases. Trimming at V came to 3 bases and at J to 12 bases, leaving 15 bases not matched to a gene. Germline lookup yields CDR1 SGHRS and CDR2 YFSETQ. CDR3 length: 15 amino acids. The CDR3: CASSSSGTTIVAQFF. The CDR3 nucleotides read TGCGCCAGCAGCTCGTCCGGGACTACAATAGTTGCGCAGTTCTTC.

The chain carries TRBV2 and TRBJ2-1; D perhaps matches TRBD1 (6 bases). V lost 4 bases, J lost 3 bases, and 13 bases lay in between. Germline CDR1 is SNHLY and CDR2 is FYNNEI. This CDR3 comprises 15 residues. The CDR3 here is CASSVRQAVYNEQFF. The DNA of the CDR3 is TGTGCCAGCAGTGTCCGACAGGCCGTCTACAATGAGCAGTTCTTC.

The chain has TRBV4-2 and TRBJ2-3; no clear D gene. Between the trimmed V and J ends, which lost 4 bases and 1 base, there was a span of 3 bases. The CDR3 is 12 residues long. Germline V lookup: CDR1 LGHNA, CDR2 YNFKEQ. CDR3 bases: TGTGCCAGCAGCCCCGGCACAGATACGCAGTATTTT. Translated, it gives CASSPGTDTQYF.

The chain couples TRBV9 to TRBJ2-3, with no clear D. This CDR3 is 12 amino acids long. V lost 5 bases and J 4 bases, leaving 8 bases between the germline ends. The V gene's germline CDR1 is SGDLS and CDR2 YYNGEE. The CDR3 DNA reads as TGTGCCAGCAGTCTCACGGCAGATACGCAGTATTTT. Its translation is CASSLTADTQYF.

The chain recombines TRBV7-9 with TRBJ2-3, with TRBD2 matching over 9 bases. The V segment lost 5 bases and the J segment 5 bases; nucleotides outside the gene matches: 8. Germline assignment: CDR1 SEHNR and CDR2 FQNEAQ (reference sequence). This CDR3 comprises 15 residues. The CDR3 loop is CASSLGTSRGDTQYF. CDR3 nucleotides: TGTGCCAGCAGCCTTGGGACTAGCCGGGGAGATACGCAGTATTTT. Supplemented by reference TRBV7-9 and TRBJ2-3, the full variable domain reads DTGVSQNPRHKITKRGQNVTFRCDPISEHNRLYWYRQTLGQGPEFLTYFQNEAQLEKSRLLSDRFSAERPKGSFSTLEIQRTEQGDSAMYLCASSLGTSRGDTQYFGPGTRLTVL.

This chain links TRBV14 with TRBJ2-7; D is perhaps TRBD2 (6 bases). Germline-derived CDR1 and CDR2 are SGHDN and FVKESK. The germline V and J ends were trimmed by 4 bases and 4 bases, with 17 bases remaining between them. The CDR3 spans 15 residues. In DNA form, the CDR3 reads TGTGCCAGCAGCCCCGTTGGCGGGGTCCTTTACGAGCAGTACTTC. Translating it yields CASSPVGGVLYEQYF.

This clone has just one count. Germline is not matched at one junction end, which may reflect a read error. The chain couples TRBV7-7 to TRBJ2-1; 11 bases agree with TRBD2. CDR1 SSHAT and CDR2 FNYEAQ come from the germline V gene (reference sequence). The CDR3 has 17 amino acids. The CDR3 loop reads CASSLASGLAGGNEQFF. In DNA form, the CDR3 reads TGTGCTAGCAGCTTAGCGTCGGGTCTAGCGGGGGGTAATGAGCAGTTCTTC. Filled out from reference TRBV7-7 and TRBJ2-1, the complete variable domain reads GAGVSQSPRYKVTKRGQDVTLRCDPISSHATLYWYQQALGQGPEFLTYFNYEAQPDKSGLPSDRFSAERPEGSISTLTIQRTEQRDSAMYRCASSLASGLAGGNEQFFGPGTRLTVL.

The CDR3 here is CASGGGAILWVYTF. The CDR3 bases are TGTGCCAGCGGAGGAGGAGCAATTCTATGGGTCTACACCTTC. The rearrangement uses TRBV2 and TRBJ1-2; the D is unclear. Germline CDR1 is SNHLY and CDR2 is FYNNEI. The CDR3 has 14 amino acids. Trimming removed 8 bases from V and 10 bases from J, with 23 bases in between.

A note on this clone: One end of the junction fails to match germline, which may point to a read error. The gene calls are TRBV5-7 and TRBJ2-3, with D possibly TRBD2 on 6 matching bases. TRBV5-7 falls under the ORF class, with uncertain function. This CDR3 has 17 residues. This CDR3 reads CASTRLMAPGGIDAQYF. The CDR3 DNA reads as TGTGCCAGCACCCGTCTCATGGCCCCCGGCGGGATAGATGCGCAGTATTTT.

This chain joins TRBV27 and TRBJ1-2; D call uncertain. The CDR3 is 15 residues long. The V and J ends lost 6 bases and 0 bases respectively, with 14 bases between them. CDR1 is MNHEY, CDR2 SMNVEV, per germline (reference sequence). The CDR3 reads CASSRNPGSNYGYTF. The CDR3 DNA reads TGTGCCAGCAGCCGCAACCCCGGGTCTAACTATGGCTACACCTTC.

The chain employs TRBV13 and TRBJ2-5, with TRBD1 as a possible D gene (5 bases). Trimming cost V 1 base and J 5 bases, with 11 bases left between them. The CDR3 sequence is 14 residues long. Germline V CDR1 and CDR2: PRHDT, FYEKMQ (reference sequence). CDR3 coding DNA: TGTGCCAGCAGCTTAGATAGGGGATGGGAGACCCAGTACTTC. Translating gives CASSLDRGWETQYF.

The chain couples TRBV27 to TRBJ2-3; D may be TRBD2 (5 bases). This CDR3 spans 13 amino acids. CDR1 and CDR2 from the germline V gene are MNHEY and SMNVEV (reference sequence). The V gene lost 2 bases and the J gene lost 8 bases, with 11 bases spanning the gap. The DNA for the CDR3 is TGTGCCAGCAGTTTAGTTCGGGATGTTACGCAGTATTTT. This encodes CASSLVRDVTQYF.

The V gene is TRBV18, the J gene TRBJ2-1, with 7 bases matching TRBD1. CDR3 length: 15 residues. V gave up 1 base and J gave up 2 bases; unmatched junction bases: 2. Per the germline V gene, CDR1 is KGHSH and CDR2 is LQKENI. CDR3 nucleotide sequence: TGTGCCAGCTCACCACGGCAGGGGGCCTACAATGAGCAGTTCTTC. Translating gives CASSPRQGAYNEQFF.

The chain recombines TRBV6-5 with TRBJ2-7; 10 positions agree with TRBD2. This CDR3 is built from 14 residues. The germline V gene encodes CDR1 MNHEY and CDR2 SVGAGI. J lost 2 bases, V lost 5 bases, and 3 bases had no gene match. The DNA of the CDR3 is TGTGCCAGCAGTCGACTAGCGGGCCCCTACGAGCAGTACTTC. Translating gives CASSRLAGPYEQYF.

The rearrangement uses TRBV11-2 and TRBJ2-3; 11 nucleotides match TRBD2. Germline values: CDR1 SGHAT, CDR2 FQNNGV. The CDR3 runs 15 residues. The trim removed 1 base at V and 5 bases at J, leaving 2 bases unmatched. CDR3: CASSLGLAGGDTQYF. CDR3 coding DNA: TGTGCCAGCAGCTTAGGGCTAGCGGGGGGAGATACGCAGTATTTT.

The V gene is TRBV30, the J gene TRBJ2-3; 10 bases match TRBD1. J lost 5 bases, V lost 1 base, and 3 bases had no gene match. Per the germline V gene, CDR1 is GTSNPN and CDR2 is SVGIG (reference sequence). The CDR3 contains 14 residues. CDR3 in amino acids: CAWSADRGIDTQYF. CDR3 DNA: TGTGCCTGGAGTGCGGACAGGGGGATAGATACGCAGTATTTT.

J is TRBJ2-1 and V is TRBV4-1; TRBD2 matches 8 bases. The CDR3 contains 16 residues. From germline, CDR1 is MGHRA and CDR2 YSYEKL. V lost 1 base and J lost 5; bases outside the gene matches: 7. As DNA, the CDR3 is TGCGCCAGCAGCCAAGGTCGCGGGGGGACCCACAATGAGCAGTTCTTC. Its protein is CASSQGRGGTHNEQFF.

The rearrangement links TRBV6-1 to TRBJ2-1, with 8 bases aligning to TRBD2. V gave up 6 bases and J gave up 8 bases; unmatched junction bases: 9. The germline V gene has CDR1 MNHNS and CDR2 SASEGT. This CDR3 has 14 amino acids. The chain's CDR3 is CASRLSTSGHEQFF. The CDR3 nucleotides are TGTGCCAGCAGACTCTCCACTAGCGGTCATGAGCAGTTCTTC.

The CDR3 nucleotides are TGTGCCAGCAGTCTTTCCGGTCCAGGCTACACCTTC. This encodes CASSLSGPGYTF. The V and J genes are TRBV6-1 and TRBJ1-2, with D uncertain. Trimming cost V 5 bases and J 8 bases, with 12 bases left between them. CDR3 length equals 12 residues. Germline CDR1 reads MNHNS; CDR2 reads SASEGT.

The V gene is TRBV20-1, the J gene TRBJ1-2; tentatively, D is TRBD1 (5 bases). The CDR3 runs to 11 residues. Germline V gene sequence: CDR1 DFQATT, CDR2 SNEGSKA (reference sequence). The CDR3 DNA sequence: TGCAGCGCTCAGGGTAACTATGGCTACACCTTC. Its translation is CSAQGNYGYTF.

This chain joins TRBV14 and TRBJ1-2; TRBD1 agrees at 9 bases. Germline CDR1 SGHDN, CDR2 FVKESK. This CDR3 is built from 13 residues. V lost 4 bases to trimming and J lost 6 bases; unmatched junction nucleotides: 3. This CDR3 reads CASSPWTGDGYTF. The CDR3 nucleotides are TGTGCCAGCAGCCCCTGGACAGGGGATGGCTACACCTTC.

The chain links TRBV2 to TRBJ1-2; tentative D call: TRBD1 (5 bases). The CDR3 contains 12 residues. Germline V gene lookup returns CDR1 SNHLY and CDR2 FYNNEI. Trimming shortened V by 6 bases and J by 4 bases, and 9 bases separated the two germline ends. CDR3 nucleotide sequence: TGTGCCAGCAGGCTCGGGGGCTATGGCTACACCTTC. Translating gives CASRLGGYGYTF.

CDR3 protein: CASSQDQLGGEQYF. The CDR3 DNA reads TGCGCCAGCAGCCAAGATCAGCTCGGGGGCGAGCAGTACTTC. V usage is TRBV4-3 and J usage is TRBJ2-7; the D gene is possibly TRBD2 (6 bases). Germline CDR1 LGHNA, CDR2 YSLEER. This CDR3 has 14 residues. The V end lost 0 bases, the J end lost 6 bases, and 12 bases lay between the germline ends.

This chain links TRBV2 with TRBJ2-6; perhaps TRBD2 as D (6 bases). Between the trimmed V and J ends, which lost 10 bases and 2 bases, there was a span of 15 bases. The germline V gene has CDR1 SNHLY and CDR2 FYNNEI. The CDR3 sequence is 15 residues long. CDR3 residues: CAIGTYKPGANVLTF. DNA of the CDR3: TGTGCCATCGGGACTTACAAACCTGGGGCCAACGTCCTGACTTTC.

The chain recombines TRBV6-6 with TRBJ1-5; D might be TRBD1 (5 bases). Germline CDR1 and CDR2: MNHNY and SVGAGI (reference sequence). Trimming pared 0 bases from V and 4 bases from J, leaving 13 bases between. CDR3 length equals 16 residues. CDR3 amino acids: CASSYSEKGFNQPQHF. In DNA, the CDR3 is TGTGCCAGCAGTTACTCGGAAAAGGGGTTTAATCAGCCCCAGCATTTT.

The rearrangement links TRBV30 to TRBJ2-7; 12 bases align to TRBD1. With 6 bases clipped from V and 3 bases from J, the junction kept 3 bases outside the gene matches. Germline V gives CDR1 GTSNPN, CDR2 SVGIG (reference sequence). The CDR3 totals 13 residues. The CDR3 nucleotides are TGTGCCTGTGGGGACAGGGGGCTCTACGAGCAGTACTTC. Its protein product is CACGDRGLYEQYF.

J is TRBJ1-1 and V is TRBV19, with D possibly being TRBD1 (5 bases). Germline CDR1 LNHDA, CDR2 SQIVND (reference sequence). V shed 2 bases and J shed 1 base, with 11 bases lying between them. CDR3 length: 15 amino acids. Here the CDR3 reads CASSIFGGSNTEAFF. The CDR3 coding sequence is TGTGCCAGTAGTATATTCGGGGGGTCGAACACTGAAGCTTTCTTT.

The chain has TRBV5-1 and TRBJ2-5, with a tentative D call TRBD1 (6 bases). Germline V lookup: CDR1 SGHRS, CDR2 YFSETQ. The ends were cut back, 4 bases at V and 4 bases at J, with 14 bases in the middle. CDR3 length: 14 residues. This CDR3 reads CASSLKDRRETQYF. The CDR3 nucleotides are TGCGCCAGCAGCCTAAAAGACAGGAGAGAGACCCAGTACTTC.